This is a list of T cell receptor beta chains from one sample in a study of shared clonotypes between healthy human individuals. Sequencing was performed with immunoSEQ multiplex PCR; in TCRdb, only in-frame clones are kept and a portion is missing. The sample carries roughly 2,300,000 clones, 85% to 95% recorded once. What was sequenced was naive CD4+ T cells from PBMCs. These TCRs come from a man younger than 35 in good health. Some clones in this sample may be carry-over from other donors' samples. The CDR3 runs from the conserved cysteine through the conserved F or W. D genes are given only for firm matches. A row's size may be missing; if present it is once, few, many or a size class.

J gene	V gene	clone size	D gene	CDR3 protein	CDR3 DNA
TRBJ2-3	TRBV9	.	TRBD2	CASRSLGEREARTDTQYF	TGTGCCAGCAGGTCCTTAGGAGAGCGGGAGGCCCGCACAGATACGCAGTATTTT
TRBJ2-1	TRBV9	.	TRBD2	CASSVTSGSSSYNEQFF	TGTGCCAGCAGCGTAACTAGCGGGAGCAGCTCCTACAATGAGCAGTTCTTC
TRBJ1-1	TRBV4-1	.	.	CASSQDLAGDTEAFF	TGCGCCAGCAGCCAAGATTTAGCGGGGGACACTGAAGCTTTCTTT
TRBJ1-6	TRBV5-1	.	.	CASSFPDSPLHF	TGCGCCAGCAGCTTTCCGGATTCACCCCTCCACTTT
TRBJ1-5	TRBV6-1	few	.	CASRVGSNQPQHF	TGTGCCAGCAGGGTAGGTAGCAATCAGCCCCAGCATTTT
TRBJ2-1	TRBV5-1	once	.	CASSEDLAAGTRNEQFF	TGCGCCAGCAGCGAGGATCTAGCAGCCGGGACGAGGAATGAGCAGTTCTTC
TRBJ2-1	TRBV4-3	once	.	CASSQDVGGEQFF	TGCGCCAGCAGCCAAGATGTAGGGGGAGAACAGTTCTTC
TRBJ2-1	TRBV4-1	.	.	CASSQGTDNEQFF	TGCGCCAGCAGCCAAGGGACAGACAATGAGCAGTTCTTC
TRBJ2-7	TRBV5-1	few	TRBD2	CASSLEGTSNEQYF	TGCGCCAGCAGCTTGGAGGGGACTAGCAACGAGCAGTACTTC
TRBJ1-4	TRBV6-6	few	.	CASSYSTREKLFF	TGTGCCAGCAGTTACTCGACGCGGGAAAAACTGTTTTTT
TRBJ2-2	TRBV5-4	.	TRBD1	CASSLRDRVTGELFF	TGTGCCAGCAGCCTCCGGGACAGGGTGACCGGGGAGCTGTTTTTT
TRBJ2-7	TRBV19	.	.	CASSRDGYEQYF	TGTGCCAGTAGTAGGGACGGCTACGAGCAGTACTTC
TRBJ2-3	TRBV5-1	.	TRBD1	CASNQGAEDTQYF	TGCGCCAGCAACCAGGGGGCGGAAGATACGCAGTATTTT
TRBJ1-2	TRBV4-2	.	.	CASSQERGAHTF	TGTGCCAGCAGCCAAGAAAGGGGAGCGCACACCTTC
TRBJ1-6	TRBV7-9	.	.	CASSYRDSTSSPLHF	TGTGCCAGCAGCTACAGGGATAGCACCTCTTCACCCCTCCACTTT
TRBJ2-1	TRBV7-2	once	.	CASRVDGGTYNEQFF	TGTGCCAGCAGGGTGGACGGAGGGACCTACAATGAGCAGTTCTTC
TRBJ2-3	TRBV11-3	.	.	CASSLGRAREAQYF	TGTGCCAGCAGCTTAGGTAGGGCCCGGGAAGCGCAGTATTTT
TRBJ1-2	TRBV5-1	.	.	CASSLVGGSYGYTF	TGCGCCAGCAGCTTGGTTGGGGGAAGCTATGGCTACACCTTC
TRBJ2-5	TRBV27	.	.	CATSRQDQETQYF	TGTGCCACCTCGCGGCAGGACCAAGAGACCCAGTACTTC
TRBJ1-2	TRBV19	.	TRBD1	CASSIGTGGRYGYTF	TGTGCCAGTAGTATCGGGACAGGGGGAAGGTATGGCTACACCTTC
TRBJ2-7	TRBV6-6	once	TRBD1	CASSSRQGADEQYF	TGTGCCAGCAGTTCCCGTCAGGGGGCAGACGAGCAGTACTTC
TRBJ1-4	TRBV27	.	TRBD1	CASSPELRQGGEKLFF	TGTGCCAGCAGCCCAGAATTAAGACAGGGTGGTGAAAAACTGTTTTTT
TRBJ2-3	TRBV12-1	.	.	CASSATSGRAVDTQYF	TGTGCCAGCAGCGCCACTAGCGGGAGGGCTGTAGATACGCAGTATTTT
TRBJ2-2	TRBV9	.	.	CASSVAWGVANTGELFF	TGTGCCAGCAGCGTAGCTTGGGGGGTCGCAAACACCGGGGAGCTGTTTTTT
TRBJ2-7	TRBV6-5	.	.	CASTPPGSIREQYF	TGTGCCAGCACCCCCCCAGGTTCTATACGCGAGCAGTACTTC
TRBJ1-1	TRBV7-9	.	TRBD1	CASSPDRGRTVDTEAFF	TGTGCCAGCAGCCCCGACAGGGGGCGCACAGTGGACACTGAAGCTTTCTTT
TRBJ1-6	TRBV5-5	.	TRBD1	CASSYGQGMRSPLHF	TGTGCCAGCAGCTACGGACAGGGAATGAGATCACCCCTCCACTTT
TRBJ2-1	TRBV2	.	TRBD2	CASRRAGDAQFF	TGTGCCAGCAGGAGAGCGGGAGACGCGCAGTTCTTC
TRBJ2-1	TRBV6-1	.	.	CASSRHLYNEQFF	TGTGCCAGCAGTCGACACCTATACAATGAGCAGTTCTTC
TRBJ1-2	TRBV2	.	.	CASVGASFAIYGYTF	TGTGCCAGCGTGGGGGCCTCCTTTGCCATCTATGGCTACACCTTC
TRBJ2-1	TRBV9	.	TRBD2	CASSVAVVGGSPVF	TGTGCCAGCAGCGTAGCCGTAGTCGGCGGGAGCCCGGTCTTC
TRBJ2-3	TRBV9	.	.	CASSVAGGQADTQYF	TGTGCCAGCAGCGTAGCTGGGGGGCAGGCAGATACGCAGTATTTT
TRBJ2-5	TRBV4-1	.	.	CASSQVGRRPQETQYF	TGCGCCAGCAGCCAAGTAGGGAGACGGCCCCAAGAGACCCAGTACTTC
TRBJ1-3	TRBV7-2	.	TRBD1	CASSPWEGAAGNTIYF	TGTGCCAGCAGCCCGTGGGAGGGGGCGGCAGGAAACACCATATATTTT
TRBJ2-2	TRBV6-6	.	.	CASSRYGTDTGELFF	TGTGCCAGCAGTAGGTACGGGACTGACACCGGGGAGCTGTTTTTT
TRBJ2-3	TRBV6-5	.	.	CASSMRTADTDTQYF	TGTGCCAGCAGCATGAGGACAGCTGACACAGATACGCAGTATTTT
TRBJ2-1	TRBV7-6	.	TRBD2	CASSLGTSGRMGYNEQFF	TGTGCCAGCAGCCTGGGGACTAGCGGGAGGATGGGCTACAATGAGCAGTTCTTC
TRBJ1-3	TRBV27	.	.	CASSLYSGNTIYF	TGTGCCAGCAGTCTCTACTCTGGAAACACCATATATTTT
TRBJ1-5	TRBV28	.	TRBD1	CASSYSGGGGNQPQHF	TGTGCCAGCAGTTATTCAGGGGGGGGTGGCAATCAGCCCCAGCATTTT
TRBJ2-1	TRBV28	once	TRBD2	CASSFGGGNEQFF	TGTGCCAGCAGTTTTGGGGGGGGCAATGAGCAGTTCTTC
TRBJ2-7	TRBV4-2	.	.	CASSQDAQGRYEQYF	TGTGCCAGCAGCCAAGATGCCCAGGGTAGGTACGAGCAGTACTTC
TRBJ2-3	TRBV5-1	.	TRBD2	CASSFLLAGGTDTQYF	TGCGCCAGCAGCTTTCTCCTAGCGGGAGGGACAGATACGCAGTATTTT
TRBJ2-7	TRBV21-1	.	.	CASSLAPGLVRYEQYF	TGTGCCAGCAGCCTTGCACCGGGGCTCGTTCGCTACGAGCAGTACTTC
TRBJ2-3	TRBV5-4	.	TRBD2	CASSPGLAGGQFPLTDTQYF	TGTGCCAGCAGCCCCGGACTAGCGGGAGGGCAATTCCCCCTCACAGATACGCAGTATTTT
TRBJ1-2	TRBV19	.	TRBD1	CASSRGTGGPYGYTF	TGTGCCAGTAGTCGCGGGACAGGGGGCCCTTATGGCTACACCTTC
TRBJ2-3	TRBV28	.	.	CASSLSGFSPWVTDTQYF	TGTGCCAGCAGTTTATCCGGTTTTAGCCCCTGGGTCACAGATACGCAGTATTTT
TRBJ1-2	TRBV5-4	.	.	CASSLAKGFPYGYTF	TGTGCCAGCAGCTTGGCCAAGGGATTCCCCTATGGCTACACCTTC
TRBJ1-4	TRBV28	.	.	CASSLGARRTNEKLFF	TGTGCCAGCAGTTTGGGAGCCAGGCGAACTAATGAAAAACTGTTTTTT
TRBJ2-3	TRBV9	.	.	CASSVDSPWTDTQYF	TGTGCCAGCAGCGTGGACTCCCCTTGGACAGATACGCAGTATTTT
TRBJ1-1	TRBV19	.	TRBD1	CASNSRQGATEAFF	TGTGCCAGTAATTCGCGACAGGGGGCGACTGAAGCTTTCTTT
TRBJ1-5	TRBV5-4	few	.	CASSSGGVDSNQPQHF	TGTGCCAGCAGCTCTGGAGGGGTAGACAGCAATCAGCCCCAGCATTTT
TRBJ2-7	TRBV11-2	.	TRBD1	CASSKTGTGGVYEQYF	TGTGCCAGCAGCAAGACCGGGACAGGGGGCGTCTACGAGCAGTACTTC